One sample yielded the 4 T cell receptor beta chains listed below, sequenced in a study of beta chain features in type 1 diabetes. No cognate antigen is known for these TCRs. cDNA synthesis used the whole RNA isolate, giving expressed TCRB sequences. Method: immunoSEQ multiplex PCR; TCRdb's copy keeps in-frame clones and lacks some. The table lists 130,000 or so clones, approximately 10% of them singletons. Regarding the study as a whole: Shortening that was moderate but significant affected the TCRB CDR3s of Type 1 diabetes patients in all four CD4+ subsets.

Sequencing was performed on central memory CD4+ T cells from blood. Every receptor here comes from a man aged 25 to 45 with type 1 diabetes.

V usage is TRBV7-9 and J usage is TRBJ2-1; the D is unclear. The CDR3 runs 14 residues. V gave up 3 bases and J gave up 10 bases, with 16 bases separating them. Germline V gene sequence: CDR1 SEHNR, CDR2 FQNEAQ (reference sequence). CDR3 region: CASSLGAPAGEQFF. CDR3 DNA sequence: TGTGCCAGCAGCTTGGGCGCCCCGGCTGGGGAGCAGTTCTTC. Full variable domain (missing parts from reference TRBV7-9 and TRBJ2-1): DTGVSQNPRHKITKRGQNVTFRCDPISEHNRLYWYRQTLGQGPEFLTYFQNEAQLEKSRLLSDRFSAERPKGSFSTLEIQRTEQGDSAMYLCASSLGAPAGEQFFGPGTRLTVL.

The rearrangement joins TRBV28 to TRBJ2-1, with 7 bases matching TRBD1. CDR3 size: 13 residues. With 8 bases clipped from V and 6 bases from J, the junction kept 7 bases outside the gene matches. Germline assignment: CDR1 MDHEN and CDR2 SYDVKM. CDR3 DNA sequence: TGTGCCAGCCGGGACAGACCTGTCAATGAGCAGTTCTTC. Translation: CASRDRPVNEQFF.

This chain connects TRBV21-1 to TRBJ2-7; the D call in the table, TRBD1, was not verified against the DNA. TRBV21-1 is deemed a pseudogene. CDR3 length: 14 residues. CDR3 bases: TGTGCCAGCAGCGCCCGGGACAGTGACTACGAGCAGTACTTC. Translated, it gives CASSARDSDYEQYF.

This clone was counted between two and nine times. The CDR3 spells CASSPRLAGQDTEQFF. The CDR3 DNA reads as TGCGCCAGCAGCCCTAGACTAGCGGGGCAGGATACTGAGCAGTTCTTC. The chain employs TRBV4-1 and TRBJ2-1, with TRBD2 identical over 11 bases. V gave up 4 bases and J gave up 9 bases; unmatched junction bases: 11. The length of the CDR3 is 16 residues. CDR1 MGHRA and CDR2 YSYEKL come from the germline V gene.